The 3 T cell receptor beta chains below were found in one sample sequenced in a study of long-term antiretroviral therapy in people with HIV. Survey-level immunoSEQ v3.0 assays were run. Using immunoSEQ multiplex PCR, the repertoire was profiled, and TCRdb retains in-frame clones only, with some absent. The repertoire holds approximately 22,000 clones, with 80% to 85% as singletons. The specimen comprised unsorted PBMCs, sampled 1.9 years after starting antiretroviral therapy. These receptors were taken from a woman aged 45-60 years with HIV.

This rearrangement joins TRBV25-1 to TRBJ2-4; TRBD1 matches at 7 bases. The J segment lost 6 bases and the V segment lost 9 bases, leaving 8 bases of the junction unmatched. Germline CDR1 is MGHDK and CDR2 is SYGVNS. CDR3 size: 13 residues. As DNA, the CDR3 is TGTGCCAGTTCTAGACAGGGTCTAAACATTCAGTACTTC. This sequence encodes CASSRQGLNIQYF.

The CDR3 bases are TGTGCCAGCAGCGCGAGGGGGACAAGCAGTTCGAGGTCCGAAAACACCATATATTTT. Translating it yields CASSARGTSSSRSENTIYF. This sequence joins TRBV9 and TRBJ1-3, with D tentatively TRBD1 (6 bases). Per the germline V gene, CDR1 is SGDLS and CDR2 is YYNGEE. V lost 3 bases, J lost 6 bases, and 28 bases lay in between. This CDR3 is built from 19 residues.

This clone came up a few times. The chain joins TRBV4-2 to TRBJ2-7; D remains unclear. V dropped 0 bases and J dropped 5 bases, with 17 bases sitting between them. The CDR3 covers 16 residues. Germline CDR1 is LGHNA and CDR2 is YNFKEQ. CDR3 protein: CASSQDRQKVLHEQYF. The CDR3 coding sequence is TGTGCCAGCAGCCAAGATCGGCAGAAAGTTCTCCACGAGCAGTACTTC.